The entry below describes one T cell receptor beta chain. This entry is derived from a study of blood T cell repertoires in COVID-19. The data were produced by immunoSEQ multiplex PCR, yet TCRdb's version contains in-frame clones alone and is incomplete. The table shows more than 60,000 clones, with 80% to 90% occurring only once. J gave up 1 base and V 0 bases, and 5 bases lay outside the gene matches. This CDR3 has 18 amino acids. The germline V gene has CDR1 LNHDA and CDR2 SQIVND (reference sequence). This rearrangement joins TRBV19 to TRBJ2-1; 11 bases are shared with TRBD2. The sequencing input was peripheral blood. The clonotype was recovered from a man in his sixties with acute or convalescent COVID-19. CDR3 sequence (DNA): TGTGCCAGTAGTATAGAGGCTAGCGGGGGGACTTCCTACAATGAGCAGTTCTTC. This translates into CASSIEASGGTSYNEQFF. Supplemented by reference TRBV19 and TRBJ2-1, the full variable domain reads DGGITQSPKYLFRKEGQNVTLSCEQNLNHDAMYWYRQDPGQGLRLIYYSQIVNDFQKGDIAEGYSVSREKKESFPLTVTSAQKNPTAFYLCASSIEASGGTSYNEQFFGPGTRLTVL.